Below are 21 T cell receptor beta chains sequenced from a single sample in a study of T cells in Graves' hyperthyroidism and ophthalmopathy. RNA transcripts served as the template for amplifying TCR beta CDR3 regions. The TCR CDR3 was amplified in a first-round RT-PCR using the HTBI primer set. Via MiXCR, TCRdb re-called the multiplex PCR reads, giving one row per CDR3 protein. The sample includes around 700,000 distinct CDR3 sequences, roughly a sixth seen only once; the top ten take 16%. Sequences were obtained from blood. The receptors originated from a woman between 50 and 59 years old with Graves' hyperthyroidism that later progressed to Graves' ophthalmopathy.

The table lists this clonotype with a few counts. The rearrangement joins TRBV3-1 to TRBJ1-1, with TRBD1 matching 7 bases. Germline CDR1 LGHDT, CDR2 YNNKEL (reference sequence). This CDR3 contains 13 residues. The trim removed 7 bases at V and 3 bases at J, leaving 5 bases unmatched. The CDR3 DNA sequence: TGTGCCAGCAAGACAGGGTGGGACACTGAAGCTTTCTTT. It encodes CASKTGWDTEAFF.

The chain carries TRBV29-1 and TRBJ2-2; D may be TRBD1 (5 bases). This CDR3 has 13 amino acids. CDR1 and CDR2 from the germline V gene are SQVTM and ANQGSEA. Trimming left V 7 bases short and J 3 bases short, with 12 bases between. The CDR3 region has the DNA TGCAGCGGTCAGGGTGGTTACACCGGGGAGCTGTTTTTT. This sequence encodes CSGQGGYTGELFF.

The sample holds a few counts of this clonotype. This chain connects TRBV2 to TRBJ2-5; D is undetermined. The V gene lost 7 bases and the J gene lost 4 bases, with 13 bases spanning the gap. This CDR3 spans 13 amino acids. The V gene's germline CDR1 is SNHLY and CDR2 FYNNEI. The DNA of the CDR3 is TGTGCCAGCATTCGGACCGGCCGAGAGACCCAGTACTTC. Translating it yields CASIRTGRETQYF.

This clonotype was found many times. This chain links TRBV13 with TRBJ2-1, with D possibly matching TRBD1 (6 bases). The CDR3 is 14 residues long. The germline V gene has CDR1 PRHDT and CDR2 FYEKMQ (reference sequence). Trimming took 4 bases from V and 8 from J, leaving 15 bases between them. The CDR3 DNA follows: TGTGCCAGCAGCTCCCTGTGGGGGCGGCATGAGCAGTTCTTC. Amino acids: CASSSLWGRHEQFF.

This clonotype was detected a few times. This chain connects TRBV9 to TRBJ1-6, with a possible D match to TRBD1 (5 bases). Germline V gene data show CDR1 as SGDLS and CDR2 as YYNGEE. The CDR3 consists of 17 residues. V was clipped by 4 bases and J by 5 bases, with 19 bases between them. CDR3 region: CASSSTAEPNNNSPLHF. The CDR3 DNA reads as TGTGCCAGCAGCTCGACAGCAGAACCCAATAATAATTCACCCCTCCACTTT.

In this sample, this clonotype turned up a few times. This sequence joins TRBV18 and TRBJ2-1; 9 bases align to TRBD1. V was pared by 2 bases and J by 8 bases, with 10 bases of the junction left unmatched. The germline gives CDR1 KGHSH, CDR2 LQKENI. This CDR3 comprises 16 residues. The CDR3 reads CASSPGGSGQGDEQFF. CDR3 sequence (DNA): TGTGCCAGCTCACCAGGCGGTTCGGGACAGGGCGATGAGCAGTTCTTC.

This clonotype was observed many times. This chain uses TRBV5-1 with TRBJ2-1; D is perhaps TRBD1 or TRBD2 (5 bases each). The V and J ends lost 6 bases and 4 bases respectively, with 17 bases between them. The germline V gene has CDR1 SGHRS and CDR2 YFSETQ. The CDR3 has 15 residues. DNA of the CDR3: TGCGCCAGCACCCCCACCGGGACGGATTACAATGAGCAGTTCTTC. Its protein is CASTPTGTDYNEQFF.

The chain combines TRBV19 with TRBJ1-1; D is ambiguous. Trimming took 6 bases from V and 1 from J, leaving 12 bases between them. CDR3 length: 14 residues. Germline assignment: CDR1 LNHDA and CDR2 SQIVND (reference sequence). The DNA for the CDR3 is TGTGCCAGTAGAGTTTCTCCCCGGAACACTGAAGCTTTCTTT. The encoded protein is CASRVSPRNTEAFF. Full variable domain (rest looked up from reference TRBV19 and TRBJ1-1): DGGITQSPKYLFRKEGQNVTLSCEQNLNHDAMYWYRQDPGQGLRLIYYSQIVNDFQKGDIAEGYSVSREKKESFPLTVTSAQKNPTAFYLCASRVSPRNTEAFFGQGTRLTVV.

This clonotype occurred a few times. The V gene is TRBV11-2, the J gene TRBJ1-6; no clear D gene. Germline V CDR1 and CDR2: SGHAT, FQNNGV. The CDR3 loop spans 15 amino acids. The germline V and J ends were trimmed by 0 bases and 4 bases, with 7 bases remaining between them. This chain's CDR3 is CASSLESGYNSPLHF. The CDR3 DNA reads as TGTGCCAGCAGCTTAGAGTCGGGTTATAATTCACCCCTCCACTTT.

This clonotype occurred many times. The chain links TRBV6-1 to TRBJ1-1, with D unresolved. CDR3 size: 15 residues. Germline assignment: CDR1 MNHNS and CDR2 SASEGT. Trimming stripped 0 bases from V and 2 bases from J, with 10 bases between. The CDR3 reads CASSEAPQPNTEAFF. CDR3 sequence (DNA): TGTGCCAGCAGTGAAGCCCCACAACCCAACACTGAAGCTTTCTTT.

This clonotype came up a few times. The rearrangement joins TRBV19 to TRBJ1-5; a weak D match, TRBD1 (6 bases). Trimming cost V 3 bases and J 10 bases, with 25 bases left between them. The CDR3 is made up of 17 amino acids. Germline V gene data show CDR1 as LNHDA and CDR2 as SQIVND (reference sequence). CDR3 in DNA: TGTGCCAGTAGTATCCCCCTCAGGGGAAAGGCGTATCGACCCCAGCATTTT. The encoded protein is CASSIPLRGKAYRPQHF. The entire variable domain, with the rest obtained from reference TRBV19 and TRBJ1-5, is as follows: DGGITQSPKYLFRKEGQNVTLSCEQNLNHDAMYWYRQDPGQGLRLIYYSQIVNDFQKGDIAEGYSVSREKKESFPLTVTSAQKNPTAFYLCASSIPLRGKAYRPQHFGDGTRLSIL.

This clonotype was seen more than once but under ten times. The chain's CDR3 is CASSTQYTGELFF. The DNA of the CDR3 is TGTGCCAGTAGTACACAGTACACCGGGGAGCTGTTTTTT. This chain uses TRBV19 with TRBJ2-2; unclear D gene. CDR3 length: 13 residues. Germline V lookup: CDR1 LNHDA, CDR2 SQIVND (reference sequence). V was clipped by 4 bases and J by 3 bases, with 6 bases between them.

The chain combines TRBV20-1 with TRBJ1-1; the D gene is possibly TRBD1 (6 bases). Germline values: CDR1 DFQATT, CDR2 SNEGSKA (reference sequence). Trimming took off 4 bases at V and 4 bases at J, with 19 bases between the two ends. CDR3 length: 15 residues. CDR3 amino acids: CSANTNHRAVTEAFF. CDR3 nucleotides: TGCAGTGCTAACACCAACCACAGGGCCGTCACTGAAGCTTTCTTT.

In its sample, this clonotype was seen a few times. The rearrangement uses TRBV20-1 and TRBJ1-4, with 7 bases that match TRBD1. Germline CDR1 DFQATT, CDR2 SNEGSKA (reference sequence). J lost 7 bases, V lost 2 bases, and 7 bases had no gene match. The CDR3 sequence is 14 residues long. The CDR3 nucleotides read TGCAGTGCTAGACCAGGGGGGTGGGGTGAAAAACTGTTTTTT. This gives the protein CSARPGGWGEKLFF.

This clonotype was seen repeatedly, ten times or more. The rearrangement links TRBV7-9 to TRBJ2-7; unclear D gene. The V end lost 5 bases, the J end lost 2 bases, and 13 bases lay between the germline ends. The length of the CDR3 is 14 residues. Germline V CDR1 and CDR2: SEHNR, FQNEAQ (reference sequence). In nucleotides, the CDR3 is TGTGCCAGCAGCCCCCCGGGCACCGCCTACGAGCAGTACTTC. Its protein product is CASSPPGTAYEQYF.

The chain links TRBV5-1 to TRBJ1-6; 9 nucleotides agree with TRBD1. With 3 bases clipped from V and 6 bases from J, the junction kept 10 bases outside the gene matches. The V gene's germline CDR1 is SGHRS and CDR2 YFSETQ. The CDR3 consists of 17 residues. The CDR3 reads CASSWTGQGFSNSPLHF. In DNA, the CDR3 is TGCGCCAGCAGCTGGACCGGACAGGGGTTTTCTAATTCACCCCTCCACTTT. Together with reference TRBV5-1 and TRBJ1-6, the CDR3 gives the full variable domain: KAGVTQTPRYLIKTRGQQVTLSCSPISGHRSVSWYQQTPGQGLQFLFEYFSETQRNKGNFPGRFSGRQFSNSRSEMNVSTLELGDSALYLCASSWTGQGFSNSPLHFGNGTRLTVT.

This clonotype was counted ten times or more. This chain connects TRBV7-9 to TRBJ2-5, with TRBD2 matching 13 bases. The CDR3 is 18 amino acids. Germline V gene sequence: CDR1 SEHNR, CDR2 FQNEAQ (reference sequence). The J segment lost 0 bases and the V segment lost 5 bases, leaving 9 bases of the junction unmatched. The CDR3 loop is CASSPRLAGGLYQETQYF. The CDR3 DNA reads TGTGCCAGCAGCCCTCGACTAGCGGGGGGCCTGTACCAAGAGACCCAGTACTTC.

In its sample, this clonotype was seen many times. V is TRBV3-1 and J is TRBJ1-5, with D hard to call. V lost 0 bases to trimming and J lost 0 bases, with 6 bases between them. Germline V gene lookup returns CDR1 LGHDT and CDR2 YNNKEL (reference sequence). The CDR3 loop spans 15 amino acids. The CDR3 region is CASSQDSVSNQPQHF. The CDR3 nucleotides are TGTGCCAGCAGCCAAGATTCCGTTAGCAATCAGCCCCAGCATTTT.

This clonotype showed up many times. This chain links TRBV20-1 with TRBJ1-1; TRBD1 aligns across 12 bases. In germline, CDR1 is DFQATT, CDR2 SNEGSKA (reference sequence). This CDR3 has 14 residues. The trim removed 5 bases at V and 3 bases at J, leaving 4 bases unmatched. The CDR3 DNA follows: TGCAGTGCTTGGGACAGGGGGCTCCACACTGAAGCTTTCTTT. Amino acids: CSAWDRGLHTEAFF.

A few counts support this clonotype. V is TRBV6-6 and J is TRBJ2-1; a possible D gene is TRBD1 (6 bases). The CDR3 runs 17 residues. CDR1 is MNHNY and CDR2 is SVGAGI in the germline V gene (reference sequence). Trimming stripped 0 bases from V and 0 bases from J, with 12 bases between. As DNA, the CDR3 is TGTGCCAGCAGTTACTCGACTACAGGGAGCTCCTACAATGAGCAGTTCTTC. This sequence encodes CASSYSTTGSSYNEQFF.

The rearrangement links TRBV15 to TRBJ1-5, with TRBD1 matching over 7 bases. Per the germline V gene, CDR1 is LNHNV and CDR2 is YYDKDF (reference sequence). CDR3 length equals 16 residues. The trim removed 1 base at V and 2 bases at J, leaving 5 bases unmatched. The chain's CDR3 is CATSRVGQERNQPQHF. The CDR3 region has the DNA TGTGCCACCAGCAGAGTTGGACAGGAACGCAATCAGCCCCAGCATTTT.